The present T cell receptor beta chain was sequenced within a study of graft-versus-host responses after intestinal transplantation. Study-level background: All recipients were transplanted with multivisceral, liver-intestinal, or isolated intestinal grafts. After anti-thymocyte globulin induction, recipients took tacrolimus and steroids for 3 to 4 years.

Note on this clone: The antigen is not known.

This CDR3 comprises 14 residues. V shed 0 bases and J shed 1 base, with 7 bases lying between them. Germline assignment: CDR1 SGDLS and CDR2 YYNGEE. Overall study results and limits: Analysis identified GvH clones in recipient marrow, with some appearing first in ileum or blood.

Measured with immunoSEQ multiplex PCR; TCRdb has only the in-frame clones, and not every one. This sample has about 82,000 clones, with roughly 89% found just once. J is TRBJ1-1 and V is TRBV9; D unresolved. Sequences were derived from unstimulated CD4+ T cells sorted from spleen or lymph node cells, sampled before intestinal transplant. The TCR originated in a human donor who received an intestinal transplant. The chain's CDR3 is CASSVGGRNTEAFF. CDR3 DNA sequence: TGTGCCAGCAGCGTAGGAGGCAGGAACACTGAAGCTTTCTTT. Using reference TRBV9 and TRBJ1-1 for the parts outside the CDR3, the full variable domain is DSGVTQTPKHLITATGQRVTLRCSPRSGDLSVYWYQQSLDQGLQFLIQYYNGEERAKGNILERFSAQQFPDLHSELNLSSLELGDSALYFCASSVGGRNTEAFFGQGTRLTVV.